The rows below give T cell receptor beta chains drawn from one sample of a study of T cell responses to AZD1222 COVID-19 vaccine. Here immunoSEQ multiplex PCR was the method, and the copy in TCRdb shows in-frame clones only, minus some. In the table there are 130,000 to 150,000 clones, about 86% of which are singletons. The sample consisted of peripheral blood, taken 28 days after the second AZD1222 dose. All receptors derive from an adult who received the AZD1222 COVID-19 vaccine. Each CDR3 is given with its conserved first and last residue. Fields, in order: J gene, V gene, CDR3 protein.

TRBJ2-7 TRBV4-1 CASSQTSGTTSSYEQYF
TRBJ2-2 TRBV19 CASTRSGQGVGELFF
TRBJ2-2 TRBV6-5 CASRPGGGELFF
TRBJ1-4 TRBV28 CASGGVKEKLFF
TRBJ1-1 TRBV9 CASSVEPLGGTEAFF
TRBJ2-1 TRBV27 CASSLSLIGLANNEQFF
TRBJ1-4 TRBV10-1 CASSDGTLEKLFF
TRBJ1-2 TRBV19 CASQAPPYGYTF
TRBJ2-2 TRBV11-2 CASSLTGTVLPGELFF
TRBJ2-5 TRBV2 CASSFWTSGRGSGETQYF
TRBJ1-5 TRBV6-2/TRBV6-3 CASSRGGGENQPQHF
TRBJ1-1 TRBV6-5 CASKTRGRENTEAFF
TRBJ1-4 TRBV5-1 CASRRRDLTNEKLFF
TRBJ2-1 TRBV4-1 CASSTSGVVGNEQFF
TRBJ1-5 TRBV23-1 CASSQSSRHPDQPQHF
TRBJ2-3 TRBV9 CASSVATDTQYF
TRBJ2-1 TRBV7-2 CASSSPEHQRKNNEQFF
TRBJ1-5 TRBV28 CASSVSRVQPQHF
TRBJ2-7 TRBV19 CASSTDHDYEQYF
TRBJ1-1 TRBV5-1 CASSPAVGGGTHTEAFF
TRBJ2-3 TRBV27 CASGPLLAGGTDTQYF
TRBJ1-5 TRBV19 CASRRASTQPQHF
TRBJ2-2 TRBV2 CASCRTGFTGELFF
TRBJ2-2 TRBV10-2 CASTLATGELFF
TRBJ1-6 TRBV5-1 CASSAESGGFSPLHF
TRBJ1-4 TRBV6-1 CASSETENNEKLFF
TRBJ1-5 TRBV7-2 CASSLGVNQPQHF
TRBJ1-2 TRBV11-2 CASSLQDRAGYTF
TRBJ1-1 TRBV7-7 CASSQMQNTEAFF
TRBJ2-6 TRBV29-1 CSVLGYGANVLTF
TRBJ1-1 TRBV6-6 CASSSPRQAEAFF
TRBJ1-5 TRBV7-8 CASSLNRGADQPQHF
TRBJ1-4 TRBV30 CAWSVATGEKLFF
TRBJ1-5 TRBV27 CASSLSWGHSNQPQHF
TRBJ2-1 TRBV7-9 CASSDRQGNGNEQFF
TRBJ1-2 TRBV4-1 CASSQSKDLLYGYTF
TRBJ2-3 TRBV5-1 CASRSGLNTDTQYF